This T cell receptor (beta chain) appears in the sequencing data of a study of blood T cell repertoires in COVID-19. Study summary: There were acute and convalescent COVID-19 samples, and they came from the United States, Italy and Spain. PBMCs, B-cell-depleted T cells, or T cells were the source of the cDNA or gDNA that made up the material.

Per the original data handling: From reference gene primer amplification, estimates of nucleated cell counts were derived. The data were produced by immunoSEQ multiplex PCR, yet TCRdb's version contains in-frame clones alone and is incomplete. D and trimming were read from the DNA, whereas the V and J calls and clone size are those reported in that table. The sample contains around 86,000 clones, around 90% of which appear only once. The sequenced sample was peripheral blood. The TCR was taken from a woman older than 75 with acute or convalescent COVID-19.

DNA for the CDR3: TGTGCCAGCTCACCACCGAAAGGGGGAAAAAACTCCTACGAGCAGTACTTC. Translated, it gives CASSPPKGGKNSYEQYF. This sequence joins TRBV18 and TRBJ2-7, with D perhaps matching TRBD1 (6 bases). In germline, CDR1 is KGHSH, CDR2 LQKENI. The V end lost 0 bases, the J end lost 0 bases, and 15 bases lay between the germline ends. The CDR3 has 17 amino acids.